This record looks at one TCR beta chain sequence and its context. The CDR3 is 14 amino acids. Germline-derived CDR1 and CDR2 are SNHLY and FYNNEI. The ends were cut back, 7 bases at V and 0 bases at J, with 13 bases in the middle. This entry belongs to a study of blood T cell repertoires in COVID-19. Authors' analysis steps: Amplification from reference gene primers served as the basis for estimated nucleated cell counts. Produced via immunoSEQ multiplex PCR; TCRdb's table is partial and in-frame only. V and J calls and clone size are those listed in that table; D and trimming were worked out from the DNA. The table has roughly 320,000 clones, 70% to 90% seen once.

The receptor was derived from a woman between 45 and 60 years old with COVID-19, enrolled during active disease. Sequencing input: peripheral blood. The gene calls are TRBV2 and TRBJ2-7; D is unresolved. CDR3 sequence reads: CASNVAESSYEQYF. CDR3 coding DNA: TGTGCCAGCAATGTTGCGGAAAGCTCCTACGAGCAGTACTTC.